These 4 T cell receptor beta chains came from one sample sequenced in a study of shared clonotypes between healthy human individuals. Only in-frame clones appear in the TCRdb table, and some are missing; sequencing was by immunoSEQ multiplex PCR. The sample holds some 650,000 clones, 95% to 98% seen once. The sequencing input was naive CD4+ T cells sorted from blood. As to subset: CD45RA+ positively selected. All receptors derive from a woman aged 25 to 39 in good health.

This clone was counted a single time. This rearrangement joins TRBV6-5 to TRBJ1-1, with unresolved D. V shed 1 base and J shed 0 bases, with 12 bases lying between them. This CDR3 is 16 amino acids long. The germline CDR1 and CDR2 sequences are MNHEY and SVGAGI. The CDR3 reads CASSYWGIQMNTEAFF. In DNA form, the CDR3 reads TGTGCCAGCAGTTACTGGGGAATCCAAATGAACACTGAAGCTTTCTTT.

CDR3 bases: TGTGCCAGCACCGGTGGGGGCAGGGACACTGAAGCTTTCTTT. Its protein is CASTGGGRDTEAFF. The chain has TRBV6-5 and TRBJ1-1; weak D call: TRBD1 (6 bases). Between the trimmed V and J ends, which lost 7 bases and 3 bases, there was a span of 15 bases. The CDR3 spans 14 residues. The germline CDR1 and CDR2 sequences are MNHEY and SVGAGI.

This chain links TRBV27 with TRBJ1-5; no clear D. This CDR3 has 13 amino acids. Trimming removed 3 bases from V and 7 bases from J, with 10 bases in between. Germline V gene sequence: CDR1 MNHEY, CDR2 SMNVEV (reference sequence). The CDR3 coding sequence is TGTGCCAGCAGTTTTACCGAGAAGCAGCCCCAGCATTTT. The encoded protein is CASSFTEKQPQHF.

In DNA, the CDR3 is TGCGCCAGCAGATCCCCAGGCCTCTCTGGAAACACCATATATTTT. Its protein is CASRSPGLSGNTIYF. This chain uses TRBV5-1 with TRBJ1-3; D not certain. Germline CDR1 is SGHRS and CDR2 is YFSETQ. Trimming took off 5 bases at V and 0 bases at J, with 12 bases between the two ends. The CDR3 has 15 residues.